These 22 T cell receptor beta chains were all obtained from the same sample, sequenced in a study of response to subunit inactivated influenza vaccine. From the RT-PCR reads, TCRdb called clonotypes with MiXCR, one entry per CDR3 protein. The repertoire holds about 480,000 distinct CDR3 sequences, with under 15% as singletons. Sequencing used PBMCs from blood, obtained 45 days after vaccination. All receptors come from a man aged 50-59 years who received an inactivated influenza vaccine.

The chain is built from TRBV5-6 and TRBJ2-1; a possible D gene is TRBD1 (5 bases). The length of the CDR3 is 15 residues. The V end lost 0 bases, the J end lost 5 bases, and 12 bases lay between the germline ends. Germline V gene sequence: CDR1 SGHDT, CDR2 YYEEEE. The CDR3 nucleotides are TGTGCCAGCAGCTTGGCAGGGTTCTCAAACAATGAGCAGTTCTTC. This translates into CASSLAGFSNNEQFF.

In this sample, this clonotype turned up a few times. V and J are TRBV7-2 and TRBJ2-3, with 10 positions matching TRBD2. The CDR3 runs 16 residues. V dropped 2 bases and J dropped 1; count of bases not matched to a gene: 3. Germline loops: CDR1 SGHTA, CDR2 FQGNSA. The CDR3 is CASSLKAGGGTDTQYF. CDR3 sequence (DNA): TGTGCCAGCAGCTTAAAAGCGGGAGGGGGCACAGATACGCAGTATTTT.

This clonotype was seen a handful of times. The rearrangement uses TRBV10-3 and TRBJ1-3; 7 nucleotides align to TRBD1. The CDR3 has 17 residues. With V trimmed by 0 bases and J by 8 bases, 13 bases remained unmatched. CDR1 ENHRY and CDR2 SYGVKD come from the germline V gene. This CDR3 reads CAISESGTVPFEDTIYF. CDR3 DNA sequence: TGTGCCATCAGTGAGTCGGGGACAGTACCCTTTGAGGACACCATATATTTT.

The V gene is TRBV5-1, the J gene TRBJ1-2; D ambiguous. Deletions cut 3 bases from V and 8 bases from J, with 20 bases between. CDR3 size: 15 residues. Germline values: CDR1 SGHRS, CDR2 YFSETQ. CDR3: CASSSGDLGMGGYTF. CDR3 sequence (DNA): TGCGCCAGCAGCTCGGGCGACCTGGGCATGGGGGGCTACACCTTC.

The table lists this clonotype with a few counts. The chain is built from TRBV28 and TRBJ2-5; weak D call: TRBD1 (6 bases). Germline CDR1 MDHEN, CDR2 SYDVKM. V gave up 6 bases and J gave up 5 bases, with 13 bases separating them. The CDR3 spans 13 residues. The CDR3, as DNA: TGTGCCAGCAGCCGTACCCAGGGGGAGACCCAGTACTTC. Translation gives CASSRTQGETQYF. Combining the CDR3 with reference TRBV28 and TRBJ2-5 gives the whole variable domain DVKVTQSSRYLVKRTGEKVFLECVQDMDHENMFWYRQDPGLGLRLIYFSYDVKMKEKGDIPEGYSVSREKKERFSLILESASTNQTSMYLCASSRTQGETQYFGPGTRLLVL.

This clonotype was seen more than once but under ten times. V is TRBV27 and J is TRBJ2-3; D is uncertain. The germline V gene encodes CDR1 MNHEY and CDR2 SMNVEV (reference sequence). V shed 3 bases and J shed 4 bases, with 11 bases lying between them. The CDR3 runs to 14 residues. The CDR3 sequence: CASSFLRSSDTQYF. CDR3 nucleotide sequence: TGTGCCAGCAGTTTCCTCCGGAGCTCAGATACGCAGTATTTT.

This clonotype was seen repeatedly, ten times or more. The rearrangement links TRBV7-9 to TRBJ2-5; tentative D call: TRBD1 (6 bases). The CDR3 sequence is 14 residues long. Trimming took 1 base from V and 3 from J, leaving 9 bases between them. Germline loops: CDR1 SEHNR, CDR2 FQNEAQ (reference sequence). The CDR3 DNA reads as TGTGCCAGCAGCTTAGGACAGGAAAAAGAGACCCAGTACTTC. This encodes CASSLGQEKETQYF.

There are many counts of this clonotype. The J gene is TRBJ2-1, the V gene TRBV15, with TRBD1 identical over 8 bases. The CDR3 totals 15 residues. Unmatched junction bases numbered 7, after V lost 3 bases and J lost 6 bases. Germline V gives CDR1 LNHNV, CDR2 YYDKDF (reference sequence). CDR3 DNA sequence: TGTGCCACCAGCAGCTTAAGACAGGGGAGCAATGAGCAGTTCTTC. Translated, it gives CATSSLRQGSNEQFF.

This clonotype was picked up many times. The rearrangement links TRBV5-5 to TRBJ2-1; D might be TRBD1 or TRBD2, each matching 5 bases. V was shortened by 4 bases and J by 4 bases, with 18 bases between the two germline ends. CDR1 is SGHKS and CDR2 is YYEKEE in the germline V gene (reference sequence). The CDR3 totals 16 residues. The CDR3 DNA follows: TGTGCCAGCAGCCGAGGATCGGGACGGAATTACAATGAGCAGTTCTTC. Amino acids: CASSRGSGRNYNEQFF.

This clonotype was picked up a small number of times. CDR3 sequence reads: CASSLGQIYNEQFF. DNA of the CDR3: TGCGCCAGCAGCTTGGGACAAATTTACAATGAGCAGTTCTTC. The chain joins TRBV5-1 to TRBJ2-1, with no clear D. The ends were cut back, 0 bases at V and 4 bases at J, with 8 bases in the middle. There are 14 residues in the CDR3. Germline CDR1 and CDR2: SGHRS and YFSETQ. The full variable domain, with the rest looked up from reference TRBV5-1 and TRBJ2-1, is KAGVTQTPRYLIKTRGQQVTLSCSPISGHRSVSWYQQTPGQGLQFLFEYFSETQRNKGNFPGRFSGRQFSNSRSEMNVSTLELGDSALYLCASSLGQIYNEQFFGPGTRLTVL.

This clonotype has just a few counts. The chain uses TRBV20-1 and TRBJ2-3; D is ambiguous. CDR1 and CDR2 from the germline V gene are DFQATT and SNEGSKA (reference sequence). The V and J ends lost 2 bases and 3 bases respectively, with 6 bases between them. The CDR3 has 12 residues. Here the CDR3 DNA reads TGCAGTGCTAGAACATTAACAGATACGCAGTATTTT. Amino acids: CSARTLTDTQYF.

This sequence joins TRBV5-6 and TRBJ2-3; perhaps TRBD2 as D (6 bases). Trimming took off 3 bases at V and 1 base at J, with 12 bases between the two ends. Germline V lookup: CDR1 SGHDT, CDR2 YYEEEE. The CDR3 extends over 15 amino acids. The CDR3 reads CASSSMTRGTDTQYF. In DNA form, the CDR3 reads TGTGCCAGCAGCTCGATGACTAGAGGCACAGATACGCAGTATTTT.

The CDR3 loop is CASSPSGQQNIQYF. The CDR3 DNA reads TGCGCCAGCAGCCCGTCGGGACAGCAAAACATTCAGTACTTC. The genes are TRBV5-1 and TRBJ2-4; 7 bases are a match to TRBD1. Germline-derived CDR1 and CDR2 are SGHRS and YFSETQ. V shed 4 bases, J shed 5 bases, and the junction held 6 bases outside the gene matches. CDR3 length: 14 amino acids. The variable domain in full, completed from reference TRBV5-1 and TRBJ2-4, reads KAGVTQTPRYLIKTRGQQVTLSCSPISGHRSVSWYQQTPGQGLQFLFEYFSETQRNKGNFPGRFSGRQFSNSRSEMNVSTLELGDSALYLCASSPSGQQNIQYFGAGTRLSVL.

V and J are TRBV15 and TRBJ1-1; TRBD1 might be the D (5 bases). Germline V lookup: CDR1 LNHNV, CDR2 YYDKDF (reference sequence). The CDR3 has 14 amino acids. The V gene lost 0 bases and the J gene lost 1 base, with 6 bases spanning the gap. CDR3 nucleotides: TGTGCCACCAGCAGAGATGGGGGGAACACTGAAGCTTTCTTT. Encoded protein: CATSRDGGNTEAFF.

V is TRBV12-3 or TRBV12-4 and J is TRBJ2-6, with D perhaps TRBD1 (6 bases). CDR3 size: 18 residues. V lost 3 bases to trimming and J lost 0 bases, with 15 bases between them. The CDR3 coding sequence is TGTGCCAGCAGTTTTAGGGGAACAGGGAACTCTGGGGCCAACGTCCTGACTTTC. Translation gives CASSFRGTGNSGANVLTF.

A few counts support this clonotype. V is TRBV20-1 and J is TRBJ2-7; 11 bases match TRBD1. CDR3 length: 14 residues. Germline V gives CDR1 DFQATT, CDR2 SNEGSKA (reference sequence). V gave up 1 base and J gave up 2 bases; unmatched junction bases: 1. The CDR3 sequence is CSARVGQGAYEQYF. CDR3 coding DNA: TGCAGTGCTAGAGTGGGACAGGGGGCCTACGAGCAGTACTTC.

At least ten counts were recorded for this clonotype. The rearrangement joins TRBV7-9 to TRBJ2-1; weak D call: TRBD2 (6 bases). CDR3 length: 14 amino acids. Germline V gives CDR1 SEHNR, CDR2 FQNEAQ (reference sequence). V dropped 4 bases and J dropped 4 bases, with 11 bases sitting between them. CDR3 sequence reads: CASSSRDLYNEQFF. The CDR3 DNA reads as TGTGCCAGCAGCTCCCGGGACTTATACAATGAGCAGTTCTTC.

In its sample, this clonotype was seen a few times. The chain's CDR3 is CASRETGWGTEAFF. Written as DNA, the CDR3 is TGTGCCAGCAGAGAAACAGGGTGGGGAACTGAAGCTTTCTTT. V gene TRBV6-1 combines with J gene TRBJ1-1, with a possible D match to TRBD1 (6 bases). Trimming stripped 6 bases from V and 5 bases from J, with 16 bases between. This CDR3 is built from 14 residues. Germline V CDR1 and CDR2: MNHNS, SASEGT.

A few counts support this clonotype. Written as DNA, the CDR3 is TGTGCCAGCAGCTCCGGGACTAGCGGGAGTAGGAGTATAGATGAGCAGTTCTTC. It translates to CASSSGTSGSRSIDEQFF. This sequence joins TRBV6-1 and TRBJ2-1; 14 nucleotides align to TRBD2. CDR1 and CDR2 (germline): MNHNS, SASEGT. Trimming at V came to 6 bases and at J to 8 bases, leaving 15 bases not matched to a gene. The CDR3 is 18 amino acids.

This clonotype came up a few times. The rearrangement links TRBV24-1 to TRBJ1-2; 7 bases agree with TRBD1. V trimming: 2 bases; J trimming: 0 bases; junction bases outside the gene matches: 2. Germline V lookup: CDR1 KGHDR, CDR2 SFDVKD. The CDR3 extends over 15 amino acids. The CDR3 DNA sequence: TGTGCCACCAGTGATTGGACAGGATCTAACTATGGCTACACCTTC. Translation: CATSDWTGSNYGYTF.

In this sample, this clonotype turned up a few times. This rearrangement joins TRBV28 to TRBJ2-2; 10 bases map to TRBD1. The J segment lost 5 bases and the V segment lost 7 bases, leaving 10 bases of the junction unmatched. This CDR3 has 16 amino acids. The germline V gene encodes CDR1 MDHEN and CDR2 SYDVKM. CDR3 region: CASIPGGQGWTGELFF. CDR3 nucleotide sequence: TGTGCCAGCATCCCTGGGGGACAGGGGTGGACCGGGGAGCTGTTTTTT.

In its sample, this clonotype was seen a few times. The chain employs TRBV27 and TRBJ1-1; D remains unclear. V was cut by 8 bases and J by 1 base, with 11 bases left in between. Looked up from germline, CDR1 is MNHEY and CDR2 is SMNVEV (reference sequence). The CDR3 spans 13 residues. The CDR3 loop reads CASGYAGNTEAFF. The CDR3 nucleotides read TGTGCCAGCGGGTATGCGGGGAACACTGAAGCTTTCTTT.